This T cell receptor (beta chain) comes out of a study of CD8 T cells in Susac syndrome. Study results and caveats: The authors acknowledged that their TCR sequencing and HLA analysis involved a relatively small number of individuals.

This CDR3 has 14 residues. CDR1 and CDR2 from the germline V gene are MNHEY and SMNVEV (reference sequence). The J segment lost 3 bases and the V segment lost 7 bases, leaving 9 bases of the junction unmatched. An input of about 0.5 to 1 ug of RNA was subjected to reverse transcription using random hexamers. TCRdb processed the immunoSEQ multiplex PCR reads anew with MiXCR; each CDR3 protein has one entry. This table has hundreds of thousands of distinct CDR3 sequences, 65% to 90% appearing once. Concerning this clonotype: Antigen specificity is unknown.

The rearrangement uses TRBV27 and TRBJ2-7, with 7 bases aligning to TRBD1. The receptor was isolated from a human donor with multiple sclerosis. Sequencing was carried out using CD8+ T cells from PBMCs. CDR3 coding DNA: TGTGCCAGCAAAGAAACAGGGGCCCACTACGAGCAGTACTTC. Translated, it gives CASKETGAHYEQYF.